This T cell receptor (beta chain) derives from a study of Ad26.COV2.S vaccination and SARS-CoV-2 variants. Study conclusions and caveats: Higher spike-specific TCR breadth was found in vaccine recipients than in placebo recipients. Placebo recipients and vaccine recipients were similar in non-spike TCR breadth. Researchers cautioned that TCR breadth and depth analyses may have underestimated total T cell responses.

The method was immunoSEQ multiplex PCR; TCRdb's version includes in-frame clones alone and lacks a portion of them. Among under 600,000 clones listed, 89% were seen once. The treatment: 15 to 20 received Ad26.COV2.S at low or high dose, single or two shots; about 5 received placebo; per-sample allocation not given. Vaccine and placebo recipients were sampled on day 63 after the first injection. Boston hosted the donor, who was an adult aged 18-55 years. Trimming cost V 3 bases and J 3 bases; bases outside gene matches: 5. From germline, CDR1 is SNHLY and CDR2 FYNNEI. CDR3 length: 16 residues. Only one count was recorded for this clone. Its matching antigen is unknown.

This clonotype was sampled from a person between 18 and 59 years old who received the Ad26.COV2.S COVID-19 vaccine or a placebo. The sample consisted of peripheral blood, taken in a trial of Ad26.COV2.S vaccine versus placebo. The chain links TRBV2 to TRBJ2-5, with TRBD1 identical over 12 bases. The DNA for the CDR3 is TGTGCCAGCAGTGATGGGGGACAGGGGGCAGAAGAGACCCAGTACTTC. Translation: CASSDGGQGAEETQYF.